Below, 20 T cell receptor beta chains from the same sample are listed, as sequenced in a study of T-cell memory formation after mild COVID-19. TCRdb re-analysed the 5' RACE reads in MiXCR, keeping a single row per CDR3 protein. Here the sample spans roughly 150,000 distinct CDR3 sequences, about 15% being singletons. Sequencing used PBMCs or a T cell subset sorted from them (not recorded which). The receptors shown here come from an adult woman who had mild COVID-19 (a few samples of this study predate the infection). Cell type and time point are not known.

The chain is built from TRBV5-4 and TRBJ2-1; D may be TRBD1 or TRBD2 (5 bases each). Trimming cost V 4 bases and J 6 bases, with 17 bases left between them. The CDR3 runs to 15 residues. From germline, CDR1 is SGHNT and CDR2 YYREEE (reference sequence). The CDR3, as DNA: TGTGCCAGCAGCCTACCTACCGGGACCACCAATGAGCAGTTCTTC. The encoded protein is CASSLPTGTTNEQFF.

The chain recombines TRBV4-3 with TRBJ2-7; 7 bases are a match to TRBD2. The CDR3 contains 15 residues. From germline, CDR1 is LGHNA and CDR2 YSLEER. With V trimmed by 0 bases and J by 6 bases, 8 bases remained unmatched. In DNA, the CDR3 is TGCGCCAGCAGCCAAGAGAGGGCTCAGCGGGGCGAGCAGTACTTC. It specifies CASSQERAQRGEQYF.

The chain combines TRBV29-1 with TRBJ2-7; the match to TRBD1 covers 8 bases. Germline-derived CDR1 and CDR2 are SQVTM and ANQGSEA. The J segment lost 2 bases and the V segment lost 6 bases, leaving 6 bases of the junction unmatched. CDR3 length: 13 residues. This CDR3 reads CSVLPGQAYEQYF. The CDR3 DNA reads TGCAGCGTCCTGCCGGGACAGGCCTACGAGCAGTACTTC.

This chain joins TRBV5-1 and TRBJ2-3, with 7 bases identical to TRBD1. The J segment lost 3 bases and the V segment lost 1 base, leaving 5 bases of the junction unmatched. The CDR3 is made up of 15 amino acids. CDR1 and CDR2 (germline): SGHRS, YFSETQ. This CDR3 is CASSLMTGSTDTQYF. The DNA of the CDR3 is TGCGCCAGCAGCTTGATGACAGGGAGTACAGATACGCAGTATTTT.

This clonotype came up a few times. V gene TRBV2 combines with J gene TRBJ1-3; TRBD1 is a possible D gene (6 bases). CDR3 length: 16 residues. Trimming took off 3 bases at V and 0 bases at J, with 12 bases between the two ends. Germline lookup yields CDR1 SNHLY and CDR2 FYNNEI. CDR3 amino acids: CASSEDSATSGNTIYF. The CDR3 nucleotides read TGTGCCAGCAGTGAGGACAGTGCGACCTCTGGAAACACCATATATTTT.

This clonotype turned up a few times. The chain is built from TRBV6-2 or TRBV6-3 and TRBJ2-1; unclear D gene. The CDR3 consists of 13 residues. Trimming cost V 2 bases and J 3 bases, with 5 bases left between them. CDR1 is MNHEY, CDR2 SVGEGT, per germline. CDR3 protein: CASSYLYYNEQFF. The DNA for the CDR3 is TGTGCCAGCAGTTACCTATACTACAATGAGCAGTTCTTC.

This clonotype was recorded only once. The chain couples TRBV19 to TRBJ2-7; 9 positions agree with TRBD1. Germline V gene sequence: CDR1 LNHDA, CDR2 SQIVND (reference sequence). This CDR3 comprises 14 residues. With V trimmed by 5 bases and J by 2 bases, 4 bases remained unmatched. The CDR3 sequence is CASSVGQGPYEQYF. CDR3 DNA: TGTGCCAGTAGTGTGGGACAGGGACCCTACGAGCAGTACTTC.

J is TRBJ2-3 and V is TRBV6-5; a possible D gene is TRBD2 (6 bases). The CDR3 sequence is 15 residues long. The V end was cut by 0 bases, the J end by 4 bases, with 11 bases between. Germline-derived CDR1 and CDR2 are MNHEY and SVGAGI. The CDR3 region is CASSYSRGFADTQYF. The CDR3 region has the DNA TGTGCCAGCAGTTACTCCCGGGGGTTTGCAGATACGCAGTATTTT.

The chain links TRBV5-1 to TRBJ2-3; D is perhaps TRBD2 (5 bases). The V gene lost 4 bases and the J gene lost 2 bases, with 11 bases spanning the gap. The CDR3 is made up of 14 amino acids. CDR1 and CDR2 (germline): SGHRS, YFSETQ. In DNA form, the CDR3 reads TGCGCCAGCAGCGCCCCGGACTCCACAGATACGCAGTATTTT. This sequence encodes CASSAPDSTDTQYF.

This chain connects TRBV29-1 to TRBJ2-6, with D possibly being TRBD1 (6 bases). The CDR3 contains 13 residues. The V and J ends lost 6 bases and 4 bases respectively, with 10 bases between them. Germline V gene sequence: CDR1 SQVTM, CDR2 ANQGSEA. In DNA form, the CDR3 reads TGCAGCGTCCCAGGGGCCGGGGCCAACGTCCTGACTTTC. It codes for CSVPGAGANVLTF.

V gene TRBV12-3 or TRBV12-4 combines with J gene TRBJ1-2; 9 nucleotides align to TRBD1. V lost 5 bases to trimming and J lost 8 bases; unmatched junction nucleotides: 3. This CDR3 has 12 residues. The CDR3 sequence: CASSTGGVGYTF. The CDR3 DNA reads TGTGCCAGCAGTACAGGGGGCGTCGGCTACACCTTC.

The table lists this clonotype with a few counts. The chain combines TRBV18 with TRBJ2-6; D tentatively fits TRBD1 or TRBD2 (5 bases each). CDR3 length equals 20 residues. Germline values: CDR1 KGHSH, CDR2 LQKENI. V dropped 3 bases and J dropped 0 bases, with 21 bases sitting between them. CDR3: CASSPPGRPAASSGANVLTF. The CDR3 DNA sequence: TGTGCCAGCTCACCGCCGGGACGCCCGGCGGCTAGCTCTGGGGCCAACGTCCTGACTTTC.

V usage is TRBV28 and J usage is TRBJ2-1; D is unresolved. Germline V gene data show CDR1 as MDHEN and CDR2 as SYDVKM. The CDR3 extends over 10 amino acids. The V end was cut by 3 bases, the J end by 12 bases, with 6 bases between. The CDR3 here is CASSFRRQFF. The DNA of the CDR3 is TGTGCCAGCAGTTTCCGTAGGCAGTTCTTC.

This clonotype has a count of ten or more. J is TRBJ2-7 and V is TRBV7-6; possibly TRBD2 for D (6 bases). V dropped 3 bases and J dropped 5 bases, with 11 bases sitting between them. Germline V gene data show CDR1 as SGHVS and CDR2 as FNYEAQ. The CDR3 extends over 13 amino acids. Here the CDR3 DNA reads TGTGCCAGCAGCTTTCTCGGAGGGGACGAGCAGTACTTC. It specifies CASSFLGGDEQYF. Supplemented by reference TRBV7-6 and TRBJ2-7, the full variable domain reads GAGVSQSPRYKVTKRGQDVALRCDPISGHVSLYWYRQALGQGPEFLTYFNYEAQQDKSGLPNDRFSAERPEGSISTLTIQRTEQRDSAMYRCASSFLGGDEQYFGPGTRLTVT.

The genes are TRBV3-1 and TRBJ1-2; D possibly corresponds to TRBD1 (6 bases). This CDR3 comprises 11 residues. Germline V lookup: CDR1 LGHDT, CDR2 YNNKEL (reference sequence). V was shortened by 8 bases and J by 9 bases, with 13 bases between the two germline ends. For the CDR3, the DNA is TGTGCCAGCCAAGGACAGAAGAGCTACACCTTC. Its translation: CASQGQKSYTF.

The V and J genes are TRBV10-3 and TRBJ2-3; 10 nucleotides match TRBD2. The germline CDR1 and CDR2 sequences are ENHRY and SYGVKD. V lost 10 bases and J lost 6; bases outside the gene matches: 10. CDR3 length equals 14 residues. The CDR3 here is CATGPGTSADTQYF. DNA for the CDR3: TGTGCCACCGGGCCCGGGACTAGCGCTGATACGCAGTATTTT.

This clonotype came up a few times. The chain employs TRBV6-2 or TRBV6-3 and TRBJ2-1; a possible D gene is TRBD1 (6 bases). V dropped 2 bases and J dropped 4 bases, with 15 bases sitting between them. Germline V gene data show CDR1 as MNHEY and CDR2 as SVGEGT. There are 16 residues in the CDR3. As DNA, the CDR3 is TGTGCCAGCAGTTACACGACACTAACAGGGTACAATGAGCAGTTCTTC. Translating it yields CASSYTTLTGYNEQFF.

In its sample, this clonotype was seen a few times. V usage is TRBV6-5 and J usage is TRBJ2-5; no definite D call. V lost 2 bases to trimming and J lost 5 bases, with 15 bases between them. Per germline, CDR1 MNHEY and CDR2 SVGAGI. The length of the CDR3 is 15 residues. CDR3 in amino acids: CASSYLGFSGETQYF. In nucleotides, the CDR3 is TGTGCCAGCAGTTACCTAGGCTTTTCCGGGGAGACCCAGTACTTC.

This clonotype has more than one count but fewer than ten. V is TRBV7-9 and J is TRBJ2-7, with D hard to call. Per germline, CDR1 SEHNR and CDR2 FQNEAQ (reference sequence). V gave up 4 bases and J gave up 3 bases, with 16 bases separating them. This CDR3 has 15 residues. CDR3 sequence: CASSYTDQNLYEQYF. In nucleotides, the CDR3 is TGTGCCAGCAGCTACACGGACCAGAACCTCTACGAGCAGTACTTC.

This chain joins TRBV6-6 and TRBJ1-2; maybe TRBD1 (5 bases). The germline V and J ends were trimmed by 2 bases and 5 bases, with 21 bases remaining between them. CDR1 is MNHNY, CDR2 SVGAGI, per germline (reference sequence). CDR3 length: 17 residues. This CDR3 is CASSYPASGQGGYGYTF. Written as DNA, the CDR3 is TGTGCCAGCAGTTACCCCGCTTCAGGGCAGGGAGGGTATGGCTACACCTTC.